Listed below are T cell receptor beta chains from one sample, sequenced in a study of OX40 agonist ivuxolimab in advanced cancers. Repertoires were generated with immunoSEQ multiplex PCR, while TCRdb's copy carries only in-frame clones and drops some. The table lists about 40,000 clones, 70% to 90% of them singletons, with less than 45% in the top ten. The input for sequencing was CD4+ or CD8+ T cells sorted from blood, taken in a trial of the OX40 agonist ivuxolimab. These receptor sequences come from an adult with an advanced solid tumor such as melanoma, head and neck, liver or kidney cancer. The CDR3 runs from the conserved cysteine through the conserved F or W. The D gene is left open where the match is weak. Expanded clones get a size class; other rows say once, few or many, or leave the size out.

clone size: .; D gene: .; J gene: TRBJ2-3; CDR3 length: 16; V gene: TRBV18; CDR3 DNA: TGTGCCAGCTCACCACTTTCAGGGGCTAGCACAGATACGCAGTATTTT; CDR3 protein: CASSPLSGASTDTQYF
clone size: .; D gene: .; J gene: TRBJ2-4; CDR3 length: 13; V gene: TRBV7-5; CDR3 DNA: TGTGTCAGAAGCTTACCGCGGCAGGGACGTCAGTACTTC; CDR3 protein: CVRSLPRQGRQYF
clone size: .; D gene: .; J gene: TRBJ1-3; CDR3 length: 14; V gene: TRBV15; CDR3 DNA: TGTGCCACCAGCAGGCTAGATTCTGGAAACACCATATATTTT; CDR3 protein: CATSRLDSGNTIYF
clone size: .; D gene: .; J gene: TRBJ2-1; CDR3 length: 16; V gene: TRBV19; CDR3 DNA: TGTGCCAGTAGTAAGGGACCGGGGACGGCCTACAATGAGCAGTTCTTC; CDR3 protein: CASSKGPGTAYNEQFF
clone size: .; D gene: TRBD2; J gene: TRBJ2-5; CDR3 length: 16; V gene: TRBV7-7; CDR3 DNA: TGTGCTAGCAGCTCAAGCCCTACTAGCGGGGGTAGGGCCCAGTACTTC; CDR3 protein: CASSSSPTSGGRAQYF
clone size: .; D gene: .; J gene: TRBJ2-3; CDR3 length: 13; V gene: TRBV6-6; CDR3 DNA: TGTGCCAGCAGTTACTCGGGCACAGATACGCAGTATTTT; CDR3 protein: CASSYSGTDTQYF
clone size: .; D gene: TRBD1; J gene: TRBJ1-1; CDR3 length: 14; V gene: TRBV6-1; CDR3 DNA: TGTGCCAGCAGTTCCAGGGGGCTGGGGACTGAAGCTTTCTTT; CDR3 protein: CASSSRGLGTEAFF
clone size: .; D gene: TRBD1; J gene: TRBJ2-2; CDR3 length: 15; V gene: TRBV9; CDR3 DNA: TGTGCCAGCAGCGCACAGGGGGCGTCCACCGGGGAGCTGTTTTTT; CDR3 protein: CASSAQGASTGELFF
clone size: .; D gene: TRBD1; J gene: TRBJ2-4; CDR3 length: 13; V gene: TRBV6-1; CDR3 DNA: TGTGCCGGCCAGGGGGTAGCCAAAAACATTCAGTACTTC; CDR3 protein: CAGQGVAKNIQYF
clone size: .; D gene: .; J gene: TRBJ2-1; CDR3 length: 15; V gene: TRBV2; CDR3 DNA: TGTGCCAGCAGTCGAACCCGGAGCTCCTACAATGAGCAGTTCTTC; CDR3 protein: CASSRTRSSYNEQFF
clone size: few; D gene: TRBD1; J gene: TRBJ1-1; CDR3 length: 14; V gene: TRBV2; CDR3 DNA: TGTGCCAGCAGTGACCGGACAGGGTACACTGAAGCTTTCTTT; CDR3 protein: CASSDRTGYTEAFF
clone size: .; D gene: .; J gene: TRBJ1-5; CDR3 length: 14; V gene: TRBV19; CDR3 DNA: TGTGCCAGTAGTATAGCAGGCCCCAATCAGCCCCAGCATTTT; CDR3 protein: CASSIAGPNQPQHF
clone size: .; D gene: TRBD2; J gene: TRBJ2-5; CDR3 length: 16; V gene: TRBV5-1; CDR3 DNA: TGCGCCAGCAGCCTCTCGGAGCGGGGGTTCCAAGAGACCCAGTACTTC; CDR3 protein: CASSLSERGFQETQYF
clone size: .; D gene: .; J gene: TRBJ1-1; CDR3 length: 12; V gene: TRBV11-2; CDR3 DNA: TGTGCCAGCAGCTTAGCCGGGGCCCAAGCTTTCTTT; CDR3 protein: CASSLAGAQAFF
clone size: .; D gene: .; J gene: TRBJ2-5; CDR3 length: 14; V gene: TRBV30; CDR3 DNA: TGTGCCTGGAGTTTGGGACCATGGGGAGAGACCCAGTACTTC; CDR3 protein: CAWSLGPWGETQYF